The clone carrying this T cell receptor beta chain has a single count. Per the study methods: ImmunoSEQ output held junction-only sequences without quality scores, so filtering differed. Repertoires were generated with immunoSEQ multiplex PCR, while TCRdb's copy carries only in-frame clones and drops some. The DNA gave D and trimming, while V, J and clone size come from that table. The sample has some 800,000 clones, 90% to 95% seen once; the top ten hold around 24%. This sample was taken from a study of shared clonotypes between healthy human individuals. CD45RO negativity and positive selection for CCR7 defined naive CD8 cells, a population that excluded terminally differentiated effector memory CD45RA+ cells. Healthy HIV-negative adults with no recent acute infections or vaccinations were recruited as donors. Nashville, Tennessee was home to all donors, each a Caucasian adult. This CDR3 has 13 residues. Trimming pared 5 bases from V and 3 bases from J, leaving 10 bases between. Germline CDR1 SEHNR, CDR2 FQNEAQ (reference sequence).

Input material: naive CD8+ T cells sorted from blood. The clonotype comes from a man aged 25-45 years in good health. The V call is TRBV7-9, the J call TRBJ1-1, with D uncertain. The CDR3 DNA follows: TGTGCCAGCAGCGGCGGATGGGACACTGAAGCTTTCTTT. It specifies CASSGGWDTEAFF.